The TCR beta chain described here comes from a study of blood T cell repertoires in COVID-19 (dated by TCRdb to 2020 to 2022). As for the study more broadly: The collaborator samples originated in the United States, Italy and Spain and spanned the acute and convalescent phases of COVID-19. The samples were drawn from two sources: the first 160 participants of the ongoing ImmuneRACE study, and about 1,300 subjects contributed by 6 global collaborators. Nearly every sample came with metadata listing a de-identified subject ID, COVID-19 status, age in years and sex. The prospective study material was composed of cDNA or gDNA derived from T cells, B-cell-depleted T cells, or PBMCs. A freely available public database, intended as a resource for researchers studying the immune response to SARS-CoV-2, is where the repertoires were released. Deeply sampled blood TCRbeta repertoires from subjects exposed to, actively infected with, or recovered from COVID-19 were included in the dataset. Where available, HLA class I and class II types were obtained from metadata supplied by the sample provider rather than from assay-based typing.

The germline V end is reduced by 4 bases and the J end by 12 bases; junction bases left unmatched: 7. From its cysteine to its phenylalanine, the CDR3 spans 13 amino acids. Only the CDR3 DNA stays, 39 bases, in frame from base 1. For CDR1 and CDR2, the germline V gene lists SNHLY and FYNNEI. A second Seattle source provided samples from volunteer blood donors who had recovered from COVID-19. Collaborating institutions collected whole blood in K2EDTA tubes following their own protocols. Collaborator samples were shipped for TCRbeta analysis as frozen whole blood, isolated PBMCs, or DNA extracted from either sample type. Paper-wide results and their limitations: The quantity of clinical and demographic metadata differed by source and by participant and was supplied without curation.

TCRbeta CDR3 regions were amplified from genomic DNA by means of the immunoSEQ Assay, a bias-controlled multiplex PCR. The study's processing was this. The number of nucleated cells in each sample was estimated from the amplification of reference gene primers within the assay. To quantify the absolute abundance of each unique TCRbeta CDR3 rearrangement, sequence reads were collapsed and filtered. For each sample, productive Simpson clonality was calculated as the square root of Simpson's diversity index across productive rearrangements. Held by TCRdb, this immuneACCESS table contains in-frame sequences only and omits some clones. Under half of the omission traces to an unresolved V gene where checked; the cause of the rest is unknown. V, J and clone size are taken as reported in that table, and D and trimming were inferred from the DNA itself. The sample table holds about 170,000 clones, of which 70% to 90% were seen once. The top ten hold about 1.2% of the sample.

To note about this clone: It lacks a known antigen. No base qualities exist here, and no much larger clone lies one base off it.

Specimen: peripheral blood. This clonotype was sampled from a man aged 55 to 70 who had recovered from COVID-19. This chain joins TRBV2 to TRBJ2-1, with 9 bases aligning to TRBD1. CDR3 sequence: CASSGDRDWGQFF. The sequence in DNA is TGTGCCAGCAGTGGGGACAGGGATTGGGGGCAGTTCTTC.